The sequence of this T cell receptor (beta chain) was determined in a study of shared clonotypes between healthy human individuals. General observations from the study: Clonotype sharing across a few donors was observed for about 5.2% of naive CD4 clonotypes. Specimens sampled were limited to blood, with tissue repertoires likely differing.

Germline V gene sequence: CDR1 SGHRS, CDR2 YFSETQ. CDR3 length: 12 residues. V shed 4 bases and J shed 2 bases, with 5 bases lying between them. A CD45RA+ naive subset and a CD45RA-negative memory subset were split from CD4+ cells. In the authors' methods: Junction-only sequences produced by ImmunoSEQ had no quality scores, so filtering differed. Assay: immunoSEQ multiplex PCR; the TCRdb copy retains only in-frame clones and omits some. V and J calls plus clone size are reproduced from that table; the DNA served to infer D and trimming. The data show more than 1,200,000 clones, roughly 98.5% seen once. Worth noting for this clone: Its antigen is as yet unknown.

V is TRBV5-1 and J is TRBJ2-3, with unresolved D. Material for sequencing was naive CD4+ T cells sorted from blood. This sample's subset: CD45RA+ positively selected. The source is a man aged 30-40 years in good health. The CDR3 sequence: CASSTPTDTQYF. The CDR3 DNA reads as TGCGCCAGCAGCACCCCCACAGATACGCAGTATTTT.